Below, 18 T cell receptor beta chains from the same sample are listed, as sequenced in a study of a mutant IDH1 vaccine in newly diagnosed glioma. These TCRs are of unknown antigen specificity. Time point defined: week 47, end of study. Vaccination used 300 ug of mutant IDH1 20-mer peptide per dose, with topical imiquimod. Clones were read by immunoSEQ multiplex PCR, and TCRdb kept only the in-frame ones, dropping some. The profile covers approximately 56,000 clones, with 75% appearing a single time and around 5% taken by the ten largest. Specimen: PBMCs, collected from a glioma patient whose treatment included an IDH1 peptide vaccine. Source of these receptors: a man aged 50 to 59 with glioma.

The CDR3 region is CASTGGQGLNSPLHF. CDR3 nucleotides: TGTGCCAGTACCGGAGGACAGGGGCTTAATTCACCCCTCCACTTT. The chain is built from TRBV19 and TRBJ1-6; 9 nucleotides line up with TRBD1. This CDR3 is 15 amino acids long. CDR1 and CDR2 (germline): LNHDA, SQIVND (reference sequence). V lost 7 bases and J lost 6; bases outside the gene matches: 7.

The V call is TRBV10-3, the J call TRBJ1-6; TRBD1 aligns across 9 bases. Germline trimming cut 2 bases from V and 9 bases from J; bases unmatched to any gene: 5. Germline CDR1 and CDR2: ENHRY and SYGVKD. There are 15 residues in the CDR3. The CDR3 DNA reads TGTGCCATCAGTGAGATGACAGGGGGGGGTTCACCCCTCCACTTT. Translated: CAISEMTGGGSPLHF.

This clone is classed as medium-sized. The rearrangement uses TRBV6-5 and TRBJ1-1, with D unresolved. The germline V and J ends were trimmed by 5 bases and 3 bases, with 4 bases remaining between them. In germline, CDR1 is MNHEY, CDR2 SVGAGI. The CDR3 has 11 residues. The CDR3 DNA reads TGTGCCAGCAGTGGGGACACTGAAGCTTTCTTT. This translates into CASSGDTEAFF.

Only a few counts were recorded for this clone. This sequence joins TRBV27 and TRBJ2-7, with TRBD2 as a possible D gene (5 bases). CDR1 is MNHEY and CDR2 is SMNVEV in the germline V gene (reference sequence). V lost 6 bases and J lost 4, with 10 bases in between. There are 12 residues in the CDR3. The CDR3 region has the DNA TGTGCCAGCAGCCGAGGGCCTTACGAGCAGTACTTC. As protein: CASSRGPYEQYF.

In this sample, this clone turned up a few times. This rearrangement joins TRBV6-5 to TRBJ1-4; perhaps TRBD1 as D (6 bases). Germline V gives CDR1 MNHEY, CDR2 SVGAGI. This CDR3 is 13 amino acids long. Trimming took 8 bases from V and 3 from J, leaving 10 bases between them. CDR3 loop: CASRDISNEKLFF. The CDR3 DNA sequence: TGTGCCAGCCGGGACATATCTAATGAAAAACTGTTTTTT.

This clone has just a few counts. This rearrangement joins TRBV30 to TRBJ1-2, with a weak D call TRBD1 (5 bases). The CDR3 loop spans 14 amino acids. The ends were cut back, 6 bases at V and 4 bases at J, with 18 bases in the middle. The germline V gene encodes CDR1 GTSNPN and CDR2 SVGIG (reference sequence). In DNA form, the CDR3 reads TGTGCCTGCCGGACCCCCCAGGGAACCTATGGCTACACCTTC. Protein: CACRTPQGTYGYTF.

This sequence joins TRBV6-5 and TRBJ2-1; D unresolved. Trimming pared 5 bases from V and 8 bases from J, leaving 7 bases between. Germline lookup yields CDR1 MNHEY and CDR2 SVGAGI. The CDR3 totals 11 residues. DNA for the CDR3: TGTGCCAGCAGTCCGATAGATGAGCAGTTCTTC. It codes for CASSPIDEQFF.

This chain connects TRBV7-2 to TRBJ2-3, with 8 bases fitting TRBD2. This CDR3 has 15 amino acids. Germline trimming cut 6 bases from V and 1 base from J; bases unmatched to any gene: 6. Per germline, CDR1 SGHTA and CDR2 FQGNSA. CDR3 amino acids: CASRPAGDRTDTQYF. The CDR3 DNA reads TGTGCCAGCAGACCAGCGGGGGACCGCACAGATACGCAGTATTTT.

The sample holds a few counts of this clone. The chain combines TRBV5-5 with TRBJ1-4; D remains unclear. The V gene lost 4 bases and the J gene lost 4 bases, with 11 bases spanning the gap. The CDR3 is made up of 14 amino acids. Per germline, CDR1 SGHKS and CDR2 YYEKEE (reference sequence). The CDR3 DNA sequence: TGTGCCAGCAGCGAACTGTGGAATAATGAAAAACTGTTTTTT. Translation: CASSELWNNEKLFF.

CDR3 region: CASSLRGKNEQYF. DNA of the CDR3: TGTGCCAGCAGTTTGCGGGGGAAAAACGAGCAGTACTTC. The gene calls are TRBV27 and TRBJ2-7; TRBD2 agrees at 7 bases. CDR1 and CDR2 (germline): MNHEY, SMNVEV (reference sequence). V dropped 3 bases and J dropped 5; count of bases not matched to a gene: 4. The CDR3 has 13 amino acids.

This clone was observed a handful of times. The chain combines TRBV7-2 with TRBJ1-5, with D possibly being TRBD1 (6 bases). CDR3 size: 15 residues. V was pared by 5 bases and J by 1 base, with 12 bases between. Germline assignment: CDR1 SGHTA and CDR2 FQGNSA. The CDR3 protein is CASSQQQGSNQPQHF. Here the CDR3 DNA reads TGTGCCAGCAGCCAACAACAGGGAAGCAATCAGCCCCAGCATTTT.

The V gene is TRBV5-1, the J gene TRBJ1-3; no clear D gene. The CDR3 spans 17 residues. The V gene lost 0 bases and the J gene lost 2 bases, with 15 bases spanning the gap. Germline assignment: CDR1 SGHRS and CDR2 YFSETQ. In DNA, the CDR3 is TGCGCCAGCAGCTTGGGCGCCGAAGAGGGCACTGGAAACACCATATATTTT. Translated: CASSLGAEEGTGNTIYF.

This chain uses TRBV29-1 with TRBJ1-2; 9 bases align to TRBD1. CDR1 and CDR2 from the germline V gene are SQVTM and ANQGSEA. V shed 4 bases, J shed 4 bases, and the junction held 4 bases outside the gene matches. The CDR3 is 13 amino acids. The CDR3 region is CSVADRGLYGYTF. CDR3 bases: TGCAGCGTTGCGGACAGGGGACTCTATGGCTACACCTTC.

The chain combines TRBV25-1 with TRBJ2-1, with 8 bases fitting TRBD1. The CDR3 extends over 18 amino acids. Germline lookup yields CDR1 MGHDK and CDR2 SYGVNS. V lost 2 bases and J lost 4; bases outside the gene matches: 13. This CDR3 is CASSEISGGAIGYNEQFF. The CDR3 DNA reads TGTGCCAGCAGTGAAATCTCAGGGGGCGCGATTGGGTACAATGAGCAGTTCTTC. Supplemented by reference TRBV25-1 and TRBJ2-1, the full variable domain reads EADIYQTPRYLVIGTGKKITLECSQTMGHDKMYWYQQDPGMELHLIHYSYGVNSTEKGDLSSESTVSRIRTEHFPLTLESARPSHTSQYLCASSEISGGAIGYNEQFFGPGTRLTVL.

This chain joins TRBV19 and TRBJ2-5; 12 bases align to TRBD2. The CDR3 runs 18 residues. Germline CDR1 and CDR2: LNHDA and SQIVND (reference sequence). V was clipped by 4 bases and J by 5 bases; unmatched bases: 14. CDR3 residues: CASSTPRTSGARDETQYF. In nucleotides, the CDR3 is TGTGCCAGTAGTACCCCCCGGACTAGCGGGGCCCGCGATGAGACCCAGTACTTC.

The gene calls are TRBV4-1 and TRBJ1-5; D not certain. The CDR3 is made up of 18 amino acids. V was shortened by 1 base and J by 0 bases, with 16 bases between the two germline ends. The germline CDR1 and CDR2 sequences are MGHRA and YSYEKL. As DNA, the CDR3 is TGCGCCAGCAGCCAAGGAGGAAGTACCACCCATAGCAATCAGCCCCAGCATTTT. Protein: CASSQGGSTTHSNQPQHF.

On this clone: The CDR3 ends on some other residue instead of the conserved phenylalanine or tryptophan, so this is likely a read error. The limits of the CDR3 on the DNA are not certain, so only TCRdb's listed CDR3 is given. V gene TRBV21-1 combines with J gene TRBJ1-3. TRBV21-1 constitutes a pseudogene. The CDR3 is 9 amino acids long, termini counted. CDR3: CASSRRPEG.

The CDR3 nucleotides are TGTGCCAGCAGCTTCGACAGCACAGATACGCAGTATTTT. It encodes CASSFDSTDTQYF. This sequence joins TRBV5-4 and TRBJ2-3, with D unclear. Germline CDR1 reads SGHNT; CDR2 reads YYREEE (reference sequence). This CDR3 is 13 amino acids long. The ends were cut back, 2 bases at V and 0 bases at J, with 4 bases in the middle.